Below are 20 T cell receptor beta chains sequenced from a single sample in a study of blood T cell repertoires in COVID-19 (dated by TCRdb to 2019 to 2021). The library was produced with the immunoSEQ multiplex PCR assay. TCRdb provides this immuneACCESS table in a form limited to in-frame rearrangements. Some clones are lacking; in checked studies, under half of them reflect an unresolved V gene, and why the rest are absent is not known. The sample records around 180,000 clones, around two thirds of which are singletons. Jointly, the top ten make up about 3% of the sample. The sample comprised peripheral blood. These receptor sequences come from an elderly woman with acute or convalescent COVID-19.

The chain recombines TRBV6-5 with TRBJ1-5; 11 nucleotides align to TRBD1. J lost 6 bases, V lost 8 bases, and 9 bases had no gene match. CDR3 length: 15 amino acids. Germline V CDR1 and CDR2: MNHEY, SVGAGI. The CDR3 region has the DNA TGTGCCAGCGTCCAGGACAGGGGGCGAGTTCAGCCCCAGCATTTT. It codes for CASVQDRGRVQPQHF.

The chain combines TRBV7-2 with TRBJ2-5; D uncertain. Germline values: CDR1 SGHTA, CDR2 FQGNSA. Trimming took off 1 base at V and 8 bases at J, with 17 bases between the two ends. The CDR3 length is 15 residues. The CDR3 here is CASSLGRMTGETQYF. The DNA of the CDR3 is TGTGCCAGCAGCTTAGGACGGATGACGGGTGAAACCCAGTACTTC.

The rearrangement joins TRBV12-5 to TRBJ2-1; D is perhaps TRBD1 (6 bases). Germline lookup yields CDR1 LGHNT and CDR2 FRNRAP. Trimming removed 0 bases from V and 5 bases from J, with 17 bases in between. The CDR3 spans 17 residues. As DNA, the CDR3 is TGTGCTAGTGGTTTGGTCCGAGACAGGACGAGGAACAATGAGCAGTTCTTC. As protein: CASGLVRDRTRNNEQFF.

The rearrangement uses TRBV11-3 and TRBJ2-2; the D gene is possibly TRBD2 (7 bases). CDR1 SGHNT and CDR2 YENEEA come from the germline V gene. With 0 bases removed from V and 3 bases from J, the gap between germline ends came to 17 bases. The CDR3 totals 18 residues. The chain's CDR3 is CASSLDWGREPHTGELFF. The CDR3 bases are TGTGCCAGCAGCTTAGATTGGGGGCGGGAGCCTCACACCGGGGAGCTGTTTTTT. The whole variable domain, filled in from reference TRBV11-3 and TRBJ2-2, reads EAGVVQSPRYKIIEKKQPVAFWCNPISGHNTLYWYLQNLGQGPELLIRYENEEAVDDSQLPKDRFSAERLKGVDSTLKIQPAELGDSAVYLCASSLDWGREPHTGELFFGEGSRLTVL.

The J gene is TRBJ1-5, the V gene TRBV18, with 7 bases aligning to TRBD1. The length of the CDR3 is 14 residues. With V trimmed by 0 bases and J by 7 bases, 3 bases remained unmatched. Germline CDR1 is KGHSH and CDR2 is LQKENI. In DNA, the CDR3 is TGTGCCAGCTCACCACCAGGGGGCGGGCAGCCCCAGCATTTT. Translation gives CASSPPGGGQPQHF.

This chain connects TRBV6-1 to TRBJ1-5, with D perhaps TRBD1 (6 bases). Germline V gene data show CDR1 as MNHNS and CDR2 as SASEGT. V was shortened by 3 bases and J by 0 bases, with 12 bases between the two germline ends. The CDR3 totals 16 residues. CDR3 region: CASSEDDRYSNQPQHF. CDR3 in DNA: TGTGCCAGCAGTGAGGACGACAGGTATAGCAATCAGCCCCAGCATTTT.

The rearrangement uses TRBV5-1 and TRBJ2-3; 7 nucleotides agree with TRBD1. Looked up from germline, CDR1 is SGHRS and CDR2 is YFSETQ. There are 14 residues in the CDR3. Unmatched junction bases numbered 3, after V lost 2 bases and J lost 3 bases. CDR3 residues: CASSFTGATDTQYF. The CDR3 coding sequence is TGCGCCAGCAGCTTTACAGGGGCGACAGATACGCAGTATTTT.

This chain connects TRBV10-3 to TRBJ1-2, with 8 bases fitting TRBD1. Unmatched junction bases numbered 7, after V lost 2 bases and J lost 8 bases. The CDR3 loop spans 14 amino acids. Germline values: CDR1 ENHRY, CDR2 SYGVKD. CDR3 in DNA: TGTGCCATCAGTGAGAGGGACAGGACCTCGGGCTACACCTTC. Protein: CAISERDRTSGYTF.

This clone has a handful of counts. The chain recombines TRBV11-3 with TRBJ2-1; 7 nucleotides agree with TRBD1. CDR1 is SGHNT, CDR2 YENEEA, per germline. CDR3 length: 15 amino acids. V lost 5 bases and J lost 4; bases outside the gene matches: 8. CDR3 DNA sequence: TGTGCCAGCAGCCTCAGGGGGTCCGAGTACAATGAGCAGTTCTTC. It is translated as CASSLRGSEYNEQFF.

Remarks on this clone: Sequence at one end of the junction differs from germline and may be a read error. The CDR3 here is CASSHPLDTGGTEAFF. Written as DNA, the CDR3 is TGTGCCAGCAGCCACCCGCTAGACACAGGTGGCACTGAGGCTTTCTTT. The chain is built from TRBV3-1 (or the pseudogene TRBV3-2) and TRBJ1-1; possibly TRBD1 for D (5 bases). Germline V gene lookup returns CDR1 LGHDT and CDR2 YNNKEL (reference sequence). There are 16 residues in the CDR3.

The V call is TRBV28, the J call TRBJ1-1; D is perhaps TRBD1 (5 bases). The CDR3 is made up of 13 amino acids. Between the trimmed V and J ends, which lost 5 bases and 6 bases, there was a span of 13 bases. Germline CDR1 MDHEN, CDR2 SYDVKM. CDR3 in DNA: TGTGCCAGCAGTCCTACACAGGTACCTGAAGCTTTCTTT. This gives the protein CASSPTQVPEAFF.

The genes are TRBV6-6 and TRBJ1-2; 7 nucleotides align to TRBD1. Germline V gene lookup returns CDR1 MNHNY and CDR2 SVGAGI (reference sequence). The CDR3 spans 15 residues. V was pared by 7 bases and J by 2 bases, with 10 bases of the junction left unmatched. CDR3 in amino acids: CASTPWQGVNYGYTF. The CDR3 DNA reads TGTGCCAGCACCCCGTGGCAGGGGGTAAACTATGGCTACACCTTC.

The chain joins TRBV3-1 (or the pseudogene TRBV3-2) to TRBJ2-7, with TRBD2 as a possible D gene (6 bases). The CDR3 loop spans 16 amino acids. Trimming removed 4 bases from V and 0 bases from J, with 16 bases in between. The germline V gene has CDR1 LGHDT and CDR2 YNNKEL (reference sequence). This chain's CDR3 is CASSPTPGLSSYEQYF. The CDR3 coding sequence is TGTGCCAGCAGCCCTACCCCGGGACTGAGCTCCTACGAGCAGTACTTC.

The chain uses TRBV28 and TRBJ2-5; TRBD2 might be the D (6 bases). Germline V gives CDR1 MDHEN, CDR2 SYDVKM. Between the trimmed V and J ends, which lost 6 bases and 4 bases, there was a span of 18 bases. The CDR3 has 15 residues. In nucleotides, the CDR3 is TGTGCCAGCAGGGAGGGACGGGAAAACGCAGAGACCCAGTACTTC. This codes for CASREGRENAETQYF.

The chain links TRBV28 to TRBJ2-1; 10 bases map to TRBD2. This CDR3 spans 16 amino acids. The junction had 5 bases not matched to a gene; V was cut back by 6 bases and J by 0 bases. Germline V lookup: CDR1 MDHEN, CDR2 SYDVKM. DNA of the CDR3: TGTGCCAGCAGCGATCCTAGCGGGAGCTCCTACAATGAGCAGTTCTTC. The encoded protein is CASSDPSGSSYNEQFF.

The V and J genes are TRBV2 and TRBJ1-2; D call uncertain. The V end was cut by 4 bases, the J end by 2 bases, with 11 bases between. The CDR3 is 14 residues long. CDR1 and CDR2 from the germline V gene are SNHLY and FYNNEI. The CDR3 coding sequence is TGTGCCAGCAGTGGTTCAGGCGAAAACTATGGCTACACCTTC. Translating gives CASSGSGENYGYTF. Supplemented by reference TRBV2 and TRBJ1-2, the full variable domain reads EPEVTQTPSHQVTQMGQEVILRCVPISNHLYFYWYRQILGQKVEFLVSFYNNEISEKSEIFDDQFSVERPDGSNFTLKIRSTKLEDSAMYFCASSGSGENYGYTFGSGTRLTVV.

This clone was seen many times. The chain recombines TRBV27 with TRBJ1-5, with 10 bases fitting TRBD1. The junction had 9 bases not matched to a gene; V was cut back by 4 bases and J by 3 bases. The CDR3 sequence is 17 residues long. Germline CDR1 and CDR2: MNHEY and SMNVEV (reference sequence). CDR3 sequence reads: CASSSNPGTGVNQPQHF. The CDR3 DNA follows: TGTGCCAGCAGTTCGAACCCCGGGACAGGGGTCAATCAGCCCCAGCATTTT.

The genes are TRBV18 and TRBJ2-5, with D perhaps matching TRBD2 (6 bases). The CDR3 runs to 18 residues. Per the germline V gene, CDR1 is KGHSH and CDR2 is LQKENI. The V and J ends lost 3 bases and 5 bases respectively, with 25 bases between them. The CDR3 sequence: CASSPLTPSHGGMETQYF. CDR3 sequence (DNA): TGTGCCAGCTCACCTTTAACTCCTTCCCACGGGGGAATGGAGACCCAGTACTTC.

The gene calls are TRBV25-1 and TRBJ1-1; 9 positions agree with TRBD1. The CDR3 contains 11 residues. CDR1 and CDR2 from the germline V gene are MGHDK and SYGVNS. V lost 5 bases and J lost 11; bases outside the gene matches: 3. As DNA, the CDR3 is TGTGCCAGCAGTACACAGGGGGCGGCTTTCTTT. This translates into CASSTQGAAFF.

The CDR3 coding sequence is TGTGCCAGCAGCCGCAGGGGTCTCCAGAGCAATCAGCCCCAGCATTTT. It translates to CASSRRGLQSNQPQHF. The V gene is TRBV4-2, the J gene TRBJ1-5, with a weak D call TRBD1 (6 bases). V was shortened by 4 bases and J by 1 base, with 14 bases between the two germline ends. This CDR3 region has 16 residues. Germline-derived CDR1 and CDR2 are LGHNA and YNFKEQ.